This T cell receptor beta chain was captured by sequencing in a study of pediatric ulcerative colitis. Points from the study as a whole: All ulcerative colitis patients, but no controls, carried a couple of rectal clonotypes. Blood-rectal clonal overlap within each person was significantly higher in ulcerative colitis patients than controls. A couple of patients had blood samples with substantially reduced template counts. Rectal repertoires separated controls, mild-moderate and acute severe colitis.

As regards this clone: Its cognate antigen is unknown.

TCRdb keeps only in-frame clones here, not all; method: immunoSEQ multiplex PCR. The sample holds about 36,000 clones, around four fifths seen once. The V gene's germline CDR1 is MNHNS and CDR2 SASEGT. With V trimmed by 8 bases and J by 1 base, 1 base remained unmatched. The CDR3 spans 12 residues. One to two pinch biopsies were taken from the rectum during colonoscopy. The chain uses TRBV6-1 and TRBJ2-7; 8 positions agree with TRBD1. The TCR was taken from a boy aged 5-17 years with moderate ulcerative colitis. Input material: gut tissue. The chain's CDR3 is CASGDRSYEQYF. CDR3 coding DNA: TGTGCCAGCGGGGACAGGTCCTACGAGCAGTACTTC.